This entry features one T cell receptor (beta chain) sequence. Its antigen is as yet unknown. For CDR3 and TCR beta VDJ profiling, genomic DNA was the template used. TCRdb re-called the reads with MiXCR, one entry per CDR3 protein. The table has about 160,000 distinct CDR3 sequences, 71% seen once. CDR3 size: 14 residues. Germline CDR1 is SEHNR and CDR2 is FQNEAQ (reference sequence). These data belong to a study of CD8+CD57+ T cells in acquired aplastic anemia. On the study more broadly: When averaged, DNA from sorted CD4+ and CD8+ cells came to around 3.1 ug. Study results and limitations: Patients did not significantly differ from controls in CD8+ Simpson's diversity. Found in both controls and patients were around 31 CD8+ CDR3 sequences.

Patients selected for sequencing had displayed CD8+CD57+ cell expansion by flow cytometry. Everyone among the patients had severe acquired aplastic anemia. The sequenced sample was sorted CD4+, CD8+, or CD8+CD57+ T cells (not recorded which) from PBMCs. The rearrangement joins TRBV7-9 to TRBJ1-5; the match to TRBD2 covers 8 bases. Near its end, the DNA agrees better with TRBJ2-3, so the J call may be wrong. The TCR sequence derives from a human donor with aplastic anemia. CDR3 DNA sequence: TGTGCCAGCAGCCCGACTAGCGTCGGAGATACGCAGTATTTT. As protein: CASSPTSVGDTQYF.